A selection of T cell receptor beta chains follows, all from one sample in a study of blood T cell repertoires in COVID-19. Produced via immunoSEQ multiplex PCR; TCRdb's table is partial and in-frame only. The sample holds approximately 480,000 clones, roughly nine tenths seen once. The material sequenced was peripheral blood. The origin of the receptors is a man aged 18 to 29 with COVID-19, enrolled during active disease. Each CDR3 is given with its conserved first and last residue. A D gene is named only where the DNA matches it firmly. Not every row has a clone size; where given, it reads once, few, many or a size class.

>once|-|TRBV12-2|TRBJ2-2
CARHHKVTGELFF
TGTGCAAGACACCATAAAGTGACCGGGGAGCTGTTTTTT
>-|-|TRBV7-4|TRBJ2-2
CASSVIWGPSGELFF
TGTGCCAGCAGCGTAATATGGGGGCCATCCGGGGAGCTGTTTTTT
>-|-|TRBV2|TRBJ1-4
CASSANLIRNEKLFF
TGTGCCAGCAGCGCAAACTTGATCCGGAATGAAAAACTGTTTTTT
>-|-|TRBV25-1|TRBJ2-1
CASSESWRSSSYNEQFF
TGTGCCAGCAGTGAGAGTTGGCGGAGTAGCTCCTACAATGAGCAGTTCTTC
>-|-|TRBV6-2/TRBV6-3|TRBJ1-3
CASSDTVSGNTIYF
TGTGCCAGCAGTGATACAGTCTCTGGAAACACCATATATTTT
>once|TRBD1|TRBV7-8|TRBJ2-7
CASSALGGDEQYF
TGTGCCAGCAGCGCGCTAGGGGGCGACGAGCAGTACTTC
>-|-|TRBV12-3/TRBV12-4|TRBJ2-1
CASSLTVNEQFF
TGTGCCAGCAGTTTGACAGTTAATGAGCAGTTCTTC
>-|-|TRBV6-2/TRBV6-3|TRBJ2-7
CASSRRNPGKLYEQYF
TGTGCCAGCAGCCGCCGCAACCCAGGGAAACTCTACGAGCAGTACTTC
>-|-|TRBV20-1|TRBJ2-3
CSASLAVTDTQYF
TGCAGTGCTAGTTTGGCAGTCACAGATACGCAGTATTTT
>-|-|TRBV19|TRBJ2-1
CASSIRSRGDNEQFF
TGTGCCAGTAGTATCAGAAGCCGGGGTGACAATGAGCAGTTCTTC
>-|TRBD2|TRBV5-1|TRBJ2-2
CASSVTSGGTGELFF
TGCGCCAGCAGCGTGACTAGCGGGGGGACCGGGGAGCTGTTTTTT
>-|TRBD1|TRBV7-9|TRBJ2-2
CASRQGQTGELFF
TGTGCCAGCAGACAGGGGCAAACCGGGGAGCTGTTTTTT
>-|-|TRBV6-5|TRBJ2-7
CASSPGRAYEQYF
TGTGCCAGCAGCCCCGGGAGAGCCTACGAGCAGTACTTC
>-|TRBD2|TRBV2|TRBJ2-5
CASSSGLAGGKGQETQYF
TGTGCCAGCTCCTCTGGACTAGCGGGGGGTAAAGGCCAAGAGACCCAGTACTTC
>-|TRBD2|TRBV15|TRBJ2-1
CATSRDRLAGNEQFF
TGTGCCACCAGCAGAGATCGACTAGCGGGGAATGAGCAGTTCTTC
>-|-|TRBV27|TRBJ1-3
CASSSYGSGNTIYF
TGTGCCAGCAGTTCATACGGTTCTGGAAACACCATATATTTT
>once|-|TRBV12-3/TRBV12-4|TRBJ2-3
CASRYTDTQYF
TGTGCCAGCCGCTACACAGATACGCAGTATTTT
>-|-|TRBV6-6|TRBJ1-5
CASSPTRYRAHSNQPQHF
TGTGCCAGCAGTCCTACCCGTTACAGGGCTCATAGCAATCAGCCCCAGCATTTT
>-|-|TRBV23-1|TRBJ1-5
CASNTPAGMRNQPQHF
TGCGCCAGCAACACCCCTGCAGGGATGCGAAATCAGCCCCAGCATTTT
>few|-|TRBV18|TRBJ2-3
CASSPGLSTDTQYF
TGTGCCAGCTCACCGGGACTTAGCACAGATACGCAGTATTTT
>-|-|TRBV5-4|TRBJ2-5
CASSFTGALETQYF
TGTGCCAGCAGCTTTACCGGAGCGTTAGAGACCCAGTACTTC
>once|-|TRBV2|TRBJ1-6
CASSEWDTTFSPLHF
TGTGCCAGCAGTGAATGGGACACCACTTTTTCACCCCTCCACTTT
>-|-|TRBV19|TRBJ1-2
CASSPVGGLIYGYTF
TGTGCCAGTAGTCCGGTAGGCGGGCTAATCTATGGCTACACCTTC
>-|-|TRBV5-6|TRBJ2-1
CASSLAQINEQFF
TGTGCCAGCAGCTTGGCACAGATTAATGAGCAGTTCTTC
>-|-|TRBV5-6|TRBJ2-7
CASSLQGGEQYF
TGTGCCAGCAGCCTACAGGGCGGCGAGCAGTACTTC
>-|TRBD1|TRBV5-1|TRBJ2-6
CASSPDRAGANVLTF
TGCGCCAGCAGCCCCGACAGGGCTGGGGCCAACGTCCTGACTTTC
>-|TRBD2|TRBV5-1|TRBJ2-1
CASSTPTSGAYNEQFF
TGCGCCAGCAGCACCCCAACTAGCGGAGCCTACAATGAGCAGTTCTTC
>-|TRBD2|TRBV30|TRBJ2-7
CAWSVRLAVYEQYF
TGTGCCTGGAGTGTACGTCTAGCGGTGTACGAGCAGTACTTC
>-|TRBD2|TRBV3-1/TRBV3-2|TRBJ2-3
CASSYGRTSGADTQYF
TGTGCCAGCAGCTACGGCCGGACTAGCGGAGCAGATACGCAGTATTTT
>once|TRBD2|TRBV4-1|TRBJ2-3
CASSQSGATDTQYF
TGCGCCAGCAGCCAGAGCGGGGCCACAGATACGCAGTATTTT
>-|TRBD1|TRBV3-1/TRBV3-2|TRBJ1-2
CASSQDGGGRGYTF
TGTGCCAGCAGCCAAGATGGAGGGGGCCGTGGCTACACCTTC
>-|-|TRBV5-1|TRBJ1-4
CASSVRGPGPNEKLFF
TGCGCCAGCTCCGTCAGGGGCCCGGGACCTAATGAAAAACTGTTTTTT
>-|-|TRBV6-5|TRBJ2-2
CASWRQNTGELFF
TGTGCCAGCTGGCGGCAGAACACCGGGGAGCTGTTTTTT
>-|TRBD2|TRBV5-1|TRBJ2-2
CASSFSGGMAAGELFF
TGCGCCAGCAGCTTTTCCGGGGGGATGGCTGCCGGGGAGCTGTTTTTT
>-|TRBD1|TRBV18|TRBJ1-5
CASSPDREAQPQHF
TGTGCCAGCTCACCTGACAGGGAGGCTCAGCCCCAGCATTTT
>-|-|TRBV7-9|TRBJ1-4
CASSSFSTNEKLFF
TGTGCCAGCAGCTCGTTCTCAACTAATGAAAAACTGTTTTTT
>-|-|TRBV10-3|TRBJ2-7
CAISRDSPGGGEQYF
TGTGCCATCAGTCGGGACTCGCCCGGTGGGGGCGAGCAGTACTTC
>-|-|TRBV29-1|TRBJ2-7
CSVEDRGGEQYF
TGCAGCGTTGAAGACAGGGGTGGCGAGCAGTACTTC
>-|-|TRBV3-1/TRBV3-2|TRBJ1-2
CASSQVRTDSYGYTF
TGTGCCAGCAGCCAAGTACGGACAGATAGCTATGGCTACACCTTC
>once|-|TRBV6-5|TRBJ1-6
CASGLDSYNSPLHF
TGTGCCAGCGGGCTGGACTCCTATAATTCACCCCTCCACTTT
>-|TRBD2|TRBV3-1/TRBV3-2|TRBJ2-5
CASSQEVLFASGKGETQYF
TGTGCCAGCAGCCAAGAGGTTCTCTTTGCTAGCGGGAAGGGGGAGACCCAGTACTTC